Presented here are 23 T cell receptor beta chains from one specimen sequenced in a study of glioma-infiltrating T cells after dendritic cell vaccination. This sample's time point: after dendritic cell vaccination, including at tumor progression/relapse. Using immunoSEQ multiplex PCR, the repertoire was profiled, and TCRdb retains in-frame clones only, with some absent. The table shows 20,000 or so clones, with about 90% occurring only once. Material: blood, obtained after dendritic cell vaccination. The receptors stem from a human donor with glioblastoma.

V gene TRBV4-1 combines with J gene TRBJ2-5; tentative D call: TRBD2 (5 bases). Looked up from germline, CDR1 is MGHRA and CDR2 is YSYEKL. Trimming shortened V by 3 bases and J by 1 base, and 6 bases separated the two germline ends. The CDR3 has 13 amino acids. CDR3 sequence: CASSQGAQETQYF. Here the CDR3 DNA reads TGCGCCAGCAGCCAGGGAGCCCAAGAGACCCAGTACTTC.

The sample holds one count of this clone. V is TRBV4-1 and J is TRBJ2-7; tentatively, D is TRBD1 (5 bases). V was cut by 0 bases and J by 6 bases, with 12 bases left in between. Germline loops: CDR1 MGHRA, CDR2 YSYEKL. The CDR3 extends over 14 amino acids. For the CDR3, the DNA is TGCGCCAGCAGCCAAGATCATCAGGGATTCGAGCAGTACTTC. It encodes CASSQDHQGFEQYF.

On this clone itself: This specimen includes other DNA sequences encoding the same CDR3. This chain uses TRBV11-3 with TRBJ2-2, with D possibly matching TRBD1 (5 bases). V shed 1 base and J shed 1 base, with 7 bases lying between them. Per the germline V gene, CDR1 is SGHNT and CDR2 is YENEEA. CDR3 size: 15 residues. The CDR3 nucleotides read TGTGCCAGCAGCTTAGGGCAGGGGAACACCGGGGAGCTGTTTTTT. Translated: CASSLGQGNTGELFF.

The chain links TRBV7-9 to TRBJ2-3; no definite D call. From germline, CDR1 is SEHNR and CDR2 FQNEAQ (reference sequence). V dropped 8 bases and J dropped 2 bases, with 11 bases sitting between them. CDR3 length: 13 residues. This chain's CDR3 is CASGQSATDTQYF. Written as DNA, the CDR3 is TGTGCCAGCGGGCAAAGTGCCACAGATACGCAGTATTTT.

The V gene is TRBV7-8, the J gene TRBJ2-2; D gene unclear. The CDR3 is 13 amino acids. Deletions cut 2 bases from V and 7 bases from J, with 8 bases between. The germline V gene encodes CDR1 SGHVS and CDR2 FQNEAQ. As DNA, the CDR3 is TGTGCCAGCAGCTTACGGTCCCTCGGGGAGCTGTTTTTT. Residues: CASSLRSLGELFF.

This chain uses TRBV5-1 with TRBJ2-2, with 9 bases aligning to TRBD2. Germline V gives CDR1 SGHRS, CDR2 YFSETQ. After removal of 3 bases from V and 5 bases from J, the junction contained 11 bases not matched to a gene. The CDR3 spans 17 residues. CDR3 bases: TGCGCCAGCAGCTACTCAGGACTAGCGTCCTCTACCGGGGAGCTGTTTTTT. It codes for CASSYSGLASSTGELFF.

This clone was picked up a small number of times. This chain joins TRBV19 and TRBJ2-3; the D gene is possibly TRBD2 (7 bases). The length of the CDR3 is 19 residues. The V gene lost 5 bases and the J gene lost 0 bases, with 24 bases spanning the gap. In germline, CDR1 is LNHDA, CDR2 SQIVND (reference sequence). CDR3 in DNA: TGTGCCAGTAGTGCCCGAGGCCCCTTTGGCGGGGGCAGCACAGATACGCAGTATTTT. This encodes CASSARGPFGGGSTDTQYF.

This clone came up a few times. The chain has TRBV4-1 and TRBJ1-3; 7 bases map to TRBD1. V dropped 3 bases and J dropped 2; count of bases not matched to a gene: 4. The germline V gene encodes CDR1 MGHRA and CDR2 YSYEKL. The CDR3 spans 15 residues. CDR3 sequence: CASSHRQGAGNTIYF. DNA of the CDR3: TGCGCCAGCAGCCACAGACAGGGCGCTGGAAACACCATATATTTT.

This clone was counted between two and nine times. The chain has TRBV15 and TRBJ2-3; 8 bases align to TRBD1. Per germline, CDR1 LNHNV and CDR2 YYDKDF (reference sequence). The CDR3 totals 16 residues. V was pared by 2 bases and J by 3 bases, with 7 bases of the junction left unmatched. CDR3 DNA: TGTGCCACCAGCAGATCGATGACAGGGGCGACAGATACGCAGTATTTT. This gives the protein CATSRSMTGATDTQYF.

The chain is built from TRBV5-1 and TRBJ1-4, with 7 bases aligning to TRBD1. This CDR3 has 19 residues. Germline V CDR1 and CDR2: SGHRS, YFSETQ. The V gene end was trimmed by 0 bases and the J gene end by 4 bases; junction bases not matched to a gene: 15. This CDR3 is CASSLDKTGLWGNNEKLFF. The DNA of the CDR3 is TGCGCCAGCAGCTTGGATAAGACAGGGTTGTGGGGAAATAATGAAAAACTGTTTTTT.

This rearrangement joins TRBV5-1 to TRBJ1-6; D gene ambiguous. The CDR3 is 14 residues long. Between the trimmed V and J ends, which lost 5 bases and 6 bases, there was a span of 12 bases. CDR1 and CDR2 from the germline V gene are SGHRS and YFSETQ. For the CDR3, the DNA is TGCGCCAGCAGGGAGGGCCCCGGTAATTCACCCCTCCACTTT. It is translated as CASREGPGNSPLHF.

DNA of the CDR3: TGTGCCAGCTCACCAGACATCAATCAGCCCCAGCATTTT. This sequence encodes CASSPDINQPQHF. V and J are TRBV18 and TRBJ1-5; D not resolved. With 2 bases removed from V and 3 bases from J, the gap between germline ends came to 5 bases. From germline, CDR1 is KGHSH and CDR2 LQKENI. This CDR3 comprises 13 residues.

CDR3 protein: CASKKNGGITEAFF. In nucleotides, the CDR3 is TGTGCCAGCAAGAAGAATGGGGGGATCACTGAAGCTTTCTTT. The V and J genes are TRBV2 and TRBJ1-1, with D tentatively TRBD1 (5 bases). The CDR3 length is 14 residues. The V gene's germline CDR1 is SNHLY and CDR2 FYNNEI. Trimming removed 7 bases at V and 4 bases at J, with 16 bases between.

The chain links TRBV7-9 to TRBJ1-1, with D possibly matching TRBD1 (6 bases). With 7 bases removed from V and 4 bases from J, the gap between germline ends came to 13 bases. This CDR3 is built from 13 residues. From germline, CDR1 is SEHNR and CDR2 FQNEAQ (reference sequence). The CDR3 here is CASTEGGFTEAFF. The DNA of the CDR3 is TGTGCCAGCACGGAAGGGGGTTTCACTGAAGCTTTCTTT.

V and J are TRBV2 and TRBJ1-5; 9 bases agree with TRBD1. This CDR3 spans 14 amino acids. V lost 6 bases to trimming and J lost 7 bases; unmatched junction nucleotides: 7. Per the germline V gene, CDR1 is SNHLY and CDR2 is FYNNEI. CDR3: CASSQGQGWQPQHF. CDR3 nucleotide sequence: TGTGCCAGCAGCCAAGGACAGGGGTGGCAGCCCCAGCATTTT.

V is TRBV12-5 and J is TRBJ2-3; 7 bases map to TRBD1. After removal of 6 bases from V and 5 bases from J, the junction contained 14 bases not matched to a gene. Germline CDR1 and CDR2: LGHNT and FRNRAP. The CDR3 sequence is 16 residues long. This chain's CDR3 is CASGTFTGTVRDTQYF. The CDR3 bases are TGTGCTAGTGGAACATTTACCGGGACAGTCAGAGATACGCAGTATTTT. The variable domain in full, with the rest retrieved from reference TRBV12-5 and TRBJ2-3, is DARVTQTPRHKVTEMGQEVTMRCQPILGHNTVFWYRQTMMQGLELLAYFRNRAPLDDSGMPKDRFSAEMPDATLATLKIQPSEPRDSAVYFCASGTFTGTVRDTQYFGPGTRLTVL.

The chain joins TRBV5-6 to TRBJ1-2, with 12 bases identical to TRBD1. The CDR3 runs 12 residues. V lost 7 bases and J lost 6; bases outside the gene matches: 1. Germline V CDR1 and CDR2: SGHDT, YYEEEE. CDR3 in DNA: TGTGCCAGCGGGACAGGGGGCCATGGCTACACCTTC. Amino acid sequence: CASGTGGHGYTF.

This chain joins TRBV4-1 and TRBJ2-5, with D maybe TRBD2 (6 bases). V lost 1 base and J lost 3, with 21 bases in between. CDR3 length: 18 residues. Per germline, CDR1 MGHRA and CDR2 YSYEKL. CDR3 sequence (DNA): TGCGCCAGCAGCCAAGGGGTTTCTACGGCGGGGAGCAAAGAGACCCAGTACTTC. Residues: CASSQGVSTAGSKETQYF.

Written as DNA, the CDR3 is TGTGCCAGCAGTACAGGATTCCTTTTCTTT. Amino acid sequence: CASSTGFLFF. V is TRBV2 and J is TRBJ1-1, with D perhaps TRBD1 (5 bases). CDR1 SNHLY and CDR2 FYNNEI come from the germline V gene. V lost 5 bases, J lost 13 bases, and 11 bases lay in between. This CDR3 has 10 residues.

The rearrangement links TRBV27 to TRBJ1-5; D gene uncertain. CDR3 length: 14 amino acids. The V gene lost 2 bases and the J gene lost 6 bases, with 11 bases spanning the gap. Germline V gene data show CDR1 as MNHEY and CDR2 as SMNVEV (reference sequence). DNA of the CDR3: TGTGCCAGCAGTTTAACGGGGATAGGTCAGCCCCAGCATTTT. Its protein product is CASSLTGIGQPQHF.

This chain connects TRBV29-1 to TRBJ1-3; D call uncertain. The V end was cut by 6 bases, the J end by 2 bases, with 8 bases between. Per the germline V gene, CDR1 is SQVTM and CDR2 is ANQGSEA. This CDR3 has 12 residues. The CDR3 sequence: CSVEVTGNTIYF. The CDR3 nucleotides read TGCAGCGTAGAGGTTACTGGAAACACCATATATTTT.

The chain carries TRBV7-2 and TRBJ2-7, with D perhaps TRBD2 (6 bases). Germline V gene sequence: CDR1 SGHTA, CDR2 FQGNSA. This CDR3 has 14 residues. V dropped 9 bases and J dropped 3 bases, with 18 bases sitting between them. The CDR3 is CASLPGREFYEQYF. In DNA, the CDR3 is TGTGCCAGTCTACCGGGACGGGAGTTCTACGAGCAGTACTTC.

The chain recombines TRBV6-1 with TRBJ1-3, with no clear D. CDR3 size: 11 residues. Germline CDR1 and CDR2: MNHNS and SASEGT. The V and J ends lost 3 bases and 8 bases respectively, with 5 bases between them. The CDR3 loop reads CASSDRDTIYF. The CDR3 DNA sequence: TGTGCCAGCAGTGATCGGGACACCATATATTTT.